The 15 T cell receptor beta chains listed next were all sequenced from one sample in a study of early T cells in non-severe SARS-CoV-2 infection. TCRdb analysed the 5' RACE reads with MiXCR anew, one entry per CDR3 protein. The sample holds some 73,000 distinct CDR3 sequences; about 12% are singletons and the top ten take roughly 3.6%. Sequenced: whole blood. The receptors originated from an adult who was a healthcare worker with PCR-confirmed SARS-CoV-2 infection or an uninfected control (not recorded which).

This clonotype was observed a few times. V gene TRBV10-3 combines with J gene TRBJ1-5; no clear D. This CDR3 spans 13 amino acids. Germline V gene data show CDR1 as ENHRY and CDR2 as SYGVKD. V lost 3 bases, J lost 7 bases, and 10 bases lay in between. The CDR3, as DNA: TGTGCCATCAGTGAACTGGCAGCACAGCCCCAGCATTTT. Amino acid sequence: CAISELAAQPQHF.

A few counts support this clonotype. The DNA of the CDR3 is TGTGCCAGCAGTTACTCTTTAAACAATGAGCAGTTCTTC. This encodes CASSYSLNNEQFF. This rearrangement joins TRBV6-6 to TRBJ2-1, with D unresolved. Deletions cut 0 bases from V and 5 bases from J, with 5 bases between. This CDR3 comprises 13 residues. Germline-derived CDR1 and CDR2 are MNHNY and SVGAGI (reference sequence).

This clonotype was observed a handful of times. V usage is TRBV7-6 and J usage is TRBJ2-5; D is undetermined. Between the trimmed V and J ends, which lost 1 base and 4 bases, there was a span of 10 bases. The length of the CDR3 is 14 residues. The germline V gene encodes CDR1 SGHVS and CDR2 FNYEAQ. CDR3 DNA: TGTGCCAGCAGCTTAGGGGCTAGGTTAGAGACCCAGTACTTC. It codes for CASSLGARLETQYF.

This clonotype was seen a handful of times. V and J are TRBV19 and TRBJ1-5; no definite D call. The CDR3 runs 14 residues. Trimming took 6 bases from V and 2 from J, leaving 11 bases between them. Germline values: CDR1 LNHDA, CDR2 SQIVND (reference sequence). The CDR3 here is CASSDGGGNQPQHF. CDR3 DNA sequence: TGTGCCAGTAGCGACGGCGGGGGCAATCAGCCCCAGCATTTT. The full variable domain, completed using reference TRBV19 and TRBJ1-5, is DGGITQSPKYLFRKEGQNVTLSCEQNLNHDAMYWYRQDPGQGLRLIYYSQIVNDFQKGDIAEGYSVSREKKESFPLTVTSAQKNPTAFYLCASSDGGGNQPQHFGDGTRLSIL.

This clonotype occurred a few times. V usage is TRBV11-3 and J usage is TRBJ2-5; D possibly corresponds to TRBD1 (5 bases). The V gene's germline CDR1 is SGHNT and CDR2 YENEEA. V lost 5 bases, J lost 5 bases, and 21 bases lay in between. The CDR3 runs 16 residues. CDR3 sequence reads: CASSDKGIIGPETQYF. The CDR3 nucleotides are TGTGCCAGCAGCGACAAGGGGATCATTGGGCCGGAGACCCAGTACTTC.

The chain is built from TRBV28 and TRBJ2-7; TRBD1 is a possible D gene (6 bases). The CDR3 runs 12 residues. V gave up 10 bases and J gave up 0 bases, with 10 bases separating them. Germline CDR1 is MDHEN and CDR2 is SYDVKM. CDR3 coding DNA: TGTGCCATCCAACAGGGCTCCTACGAGCAGTACTTC. It specifies CAIQQGSYEQYF.

The chain is built from TRBV28 and TRBJ2-2; 8 bases are a match to TRBD1. Germline-derived CDR1 and CDR2 are MDHEN and SYDVKM. J lost 7 bases, V lost 3 bases, and 7 bases had no gene match. This CDR3 is built from 15 residues. The CDR3 loop is CASSLTRQGYGELFF. The CDR3 coding sequence is TGTGCCAGCAGTTTGACCCGACAGGGGTACGGGGAGCTGTTTTTT.

This clonotype came up a few times. The junction departs from the called germline gene at one end, perhaps through a read error. CDR3 amino acids: CASSRGTSGSEAQYF. The CDR3 region has the DNA TGCGCCAGCAGCCGTGGGACTAGCGGATCAGAGGCCCAGTACTTC. The chain carries TRBV5-1 and TRBJ2-5, with 11 positions matching TRBD2. From germline, CDR1 is SGHRS and CDR2 YFSETQ. CDR3 size: 15 residues.

Only a few counts were recorded for this clonotype. The chain combines TRBV28 with TRBJ2-7, with D hard to call. This CDR3 spans 14 amino acids. The germline V gene encodes CDR1 MDHEN and CDR2 SYDVKM. V was cut by 5 bases and J by 0 bases, with 11 bases left in between. The CDR3 reads CASSPQAGSYEQYF. The CDR3 region has the DNA TGTGCCAGCAGTCCGCAGGCCGGCTCCTACGAGCAGTACTTC. Using reference TRBV28 and TRBJ2-7 for the parts outside the CDR3, the full variable domain is DVKVTQSSRYLVKRTGEKVFLECVQDMDHENMFWYRQDPGLGLRLIYFSYDVKMKEKGDIPEGYSVSREKKERFSLILESASTNQTSMYLCASSPQAGSYEQYFGPGTRLTVT.

This clonotype came up a few times. The chain is built from TRBV4-1 and TRBJ1-3; D remains ambiguous. Between the trimmed V and J ends, which lost 0 bases and 2 bases, there was a span of 8 bases. Germline V gene data show CDR1 as MGHRA and CDR2 as YSYEKL. This CDR3 contains 15 residues. CDR3 sequence (DNA): TGCGCCAGCAGCCAAGATGGAGGGCCTGGAAACACCATATATTTT. Its protein is CASSQDGGPGNTIYF.

Notes on this clonotype: A much larger clone differs by one base, so this may be a read error. This CDR3 is missing its conserved last phenylalanine or tryptophan, likely due to a read error. The rearrangement joins TRBV19 to TRBJ2-2; D is unresolved. V lost 10 bases to trimming and J lost 9 bases, with 9 bases between them. The CDR3 length is 10 residues. Germline values: CDR1 LNHDA, CDR2 SQIVND (reference sequence). CDR3 residues: CATAGRELFS. In DNA, the CDR3 is TGTGCCACCGCCGGGCGGGAGCTGTTTTCT.

This chain connects TRBV7-2 to TRBJ2-3; D is uncertain. CDR3 size: 14 residues. CDR1 SGHTA and CDR2 FQGNSA come from the germline V gene. V dropped 7 bases and J dropped 1 base, with 12 bases sitting between them. CDR3 in DNA: TGTGCCAGCACCATATACAGTCGCACAGATACGCAGTATTTT. It yields the protein CASTIYSRTDTQYF.

This chain connects TRBV20-1 to TRBJ2-3, with D unclear. Germline CDR1 reads DFQATT; CDR2 reads SNEGSKA (reference sequence). V dropped 0 bases and J dropped 2 bases, with 9 bases sitting between them. This CDR3 comprises 14 residues. CDR3 DNA sequence: TGCAGTGCTAGAGATCCACGAAACACAGATACGCAGTATTTT. It is translated as CSARDPRNTDTQYF.

The chain links TRBV20-1 to TRBJ1-1; 9 nucleotides match TRBD1. Germline trimming cut 8 bases from V and 5 bases from J; bases unmatched to any gene: 15. The CDR3 runs to 15 residues. The germline gives CDR1 DFQATT, CDR2 SNEGSKA (reference sequence). The CDR3 DNA reads TGCAGTACCTCTCCCGGGACAGGGTTTGGGACTGAAGCTTTCTTT. It is translated as CSTSPGTGFGTEAFF.

Ten or more counts support this clonotype. V and J are TRBV29-1 and TRBJ1-4; D uncertain. Germline V CDR1 and CDR2: SQVTM, ANQGSEA. CDR3 length: 10 amino acids. Deletions cut 7 bases from V and 5 bases from J, with 5 bases between. CDR3 sequence (DNA): TGCAGCGCCCTAAATGAAAAACTGTTTTTT. This sequence encodes CSALNEKLFF.